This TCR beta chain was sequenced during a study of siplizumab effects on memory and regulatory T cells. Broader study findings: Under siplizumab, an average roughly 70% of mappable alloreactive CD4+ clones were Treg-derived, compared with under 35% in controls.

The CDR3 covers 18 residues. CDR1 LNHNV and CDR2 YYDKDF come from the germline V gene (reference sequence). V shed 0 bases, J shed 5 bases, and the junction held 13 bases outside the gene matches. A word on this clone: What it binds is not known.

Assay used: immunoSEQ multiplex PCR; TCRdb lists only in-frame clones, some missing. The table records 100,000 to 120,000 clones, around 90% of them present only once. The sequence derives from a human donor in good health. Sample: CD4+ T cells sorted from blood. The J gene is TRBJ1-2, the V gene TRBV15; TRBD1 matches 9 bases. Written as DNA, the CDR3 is TGTGCCACCAGCAGAGAGGACGGCTCGGGACAGGGAGTTTATGGCTACACCTTC. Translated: CATSREDGSGQGVYGYTF.